Listed here are 30 T cell receptor beta chains from one sample, sequenced in a study of cytomegalovirus exposure and HLA in healthy donors. Researchers ran the PCR with 60 Vbeta and 13 Jbeta primers. The method was immunoSEQ multiplex PCR; TCRdb's version includes in-frame clones alone and lacks a portion of them. The sample shows tens of thousands of clones, 80% to 90% of them seen only once. Sequencing was done on a sample of PBMCs. These receptors were obtained from a woman younger than 45 in good health and CMV-seronegative.

CDR3 DNA: TGTGCCAGCAGTGAAGCGCGGGACCGGGATGGCTACACCTTC. It encodes CASSEARDRDGYTF. The chain uses TRBV6-1 and TRBJ1-2, with a tentative D call TRBD1 (5 bases). CDR1 MNHNS and CDR2 SASEGT come from the germline V gene. The V end lost 0 bases, the J end lost 6 bases, and 11 bases lay between the germline ends. This CDR3 region has 14 residues.

The rearrangement joins TRBV10-3 to TRBJ2-5; D call uncertain. Trimming stripped 6 bases from V and 2 bases from J, with 10 bases between. Germline V CDR1 and CDR2: ENHRY, SYGVKD. CDR3 length: 13 residues. CDR3 nucleotide sequence: TGTGCCATCAGGGGCCCAACACAAGAGACCCAGTACTTC. Its protein product is CAIRGPTQETQYF.

The chain links TRBV29-1 to TRBJ2-7; weak D call: TRBD1 (6 bases). V lost 4 bases, J lost 5 bases, and 15 bases lay in between. The CDR3 spans 13 residues. The germline gives CDR1 SQVTM, CDR2 ANQGSEA. The CDR3 is CSVAAGAEHEQYF. CDR3 in DNA: TGCAGCGTTGCCGCAGGGGCTGAGCACGAGCAGTACTTC.

The CDR3 bases are TGTGCCAGCAGCTGGGACAGCCTGAACACTGAAGCTTTCTTT. Its protein is CASSWDSLNTEAFF. This sequence joins TRBV7-2 and TRBJ1-1, with TRBD1 matching 7 bases. This CDR3 comprises 14 residues. Per the germline V gene, CDR1 is SGHTA and CDR2 is FQGNSA. Losses at the gene ends were 4 bases for V and 0 bases for J; bases not matched to a gene: 2.

The V gene is TRBV7-8, the J gene TRBJ2-2, with TRBD1 matching 7 bases. V shed 0 bases, J shed 2 bases, and the junction held 6 bases outside the gene matches. Germline V gene lookup returns CDR1 SGHVS and CDR2 FQNEAQ. The CDR3 runs 17 residues. CDR3 region: CASSLAFTGDNTGELFF. As DNA, the CDR3 is TGTGCCAGCAGCTTAGCGTTTACAGGGGATAACACCGGGGAGCTGTTTTTT.

This sequence joins TRBV2 and TRBJ2-1; D is possibly TRBD2 (6 bases). V gave up 2 bases and J gave up 9 bases, with 14 bases separating them. CDR1 and CDR2 (germline): SNHLY, FYNNEI. CDR3 length equals 14 residues. CDR3 coding DNA: TGTGCCAGCAGTGAATTCGGGGGTTTAGCTGAGCAGTTCTTC. It encodes CASSEFGGLAEQFF.

A single count supports this clone. This rearrangement joins TRBV28 to TRBJ1-2; 8 bases align to TRBD1. After removal of 6 bases from V and 4 bases from J, the junction contained 1 base not matched to a gene. Germline V lookup: CDR1 MDHEN, CDR2 SYDVKM. The CDR3 spans 12 residues. CDR3 amino acids: CASSDRGYGYTF. CDR3 DNA sequence: TGTGCCAGCAGCGACAGGGGCTATGGCTACACCTTC.

This clone has only one observation. The chain has TRBV10-1 and TRBJ2-2; 9 nucleotides agree with TRBD1. V lost 6 bases to trimming and J lost 4 bases; unmatched junction nucleotides: 3. This CDR3 has 14 residues. Germline V gene sequence: CDR1 WNHNN, CDR2 SYGVQD (reference sequence). DNA of the CDR3: TGCGCCAGCAGGGACAGGGGAGGCACCGGGGAGCTGTTTTTT. This sequence encodes CASRDRGGTGELFF.

The chain couples TRBV4-1 to TRBJ2-2, with unresolved D. The germline CDR1 and CDR2 sequences are MGHRA and YSYEKL. This CDR3 has 14 residues. Between the trimmed V and J ends, which lost 4 bases and 4 bases, there was a span of 10 bases. The CDR3 here is CASSPFGSTGELFF. The CDR3 DNA reads as TGCGCCAGCAGCCCCTTTGGCAGCACCGGGGAGCTGTTTTTT.

The V gene is TRBV7-9, the J gene TRBJ1-1; no clear D. Trimming cost V 0 bases and J 8 bases, with 13 bases left between them. This CDR3 comprises 14 residues. Germline V lookup: CDR1 SEHNR, CDR2 FQNEAQ (reference sequence). The CDR3 nucleotides read TGTGCCAGCAGCTTAGCGCGGGCCACTCCCGAAGCTTTCTTT. Translating it yields CASSLARATPEAFF.

This chain connects TRBV9 to TRBJ1-4; D may be TRBD1 (5 bases). The germline gives CDR1 SGDLS, CDR2 YYNGEE. V was cut by 0 bases and J by 7 bases, with 13 bases left in between. The CDR3 runs to 15 residues. Written as DNA, the CDR3 is TGTGCCAGCAGCGTAGATGGGGTGGGGGGTGAAAAACTGTTTTTT. This gives the protein CASSVDGVGGEKLFF.

This clone has only one observation. This rearrangement joins TRBV6-5 to TRBJ1-2; tentative D call: TRBD1 (6 bases). Trimming pared 0 bases from V and 4 bases from J, leaving 6 bases between. Germline loops: CDR1 MNHEY, CDR2 SVGAGI. The CDR3 has 13 amino acids. CDR3 sequence: CASSYSGGYGYTF. Here the CDR3 DNA reads TGTGCCAGCAGTTACTCAGGGGGCTATGGCTACACCTTC.

The chain couples TRBV7-6 to TRBJ1-4, with D possibly TRBD1 on 5 matching bases. Between the trimmed V and J ends, which lost 5 bases and 6 bases, there was a span of 16 bases. The CDR3 runs 15 residues. The germline CDR1 and CDR2 sequences are SGHVS and FNYEAQ. CDR3 region: CASSLGGGRDEKLFF. Here the CDR3 DNA reads TGTGCCAGCAGCCTGGGGGGGGGACGCGATGAAAAACTGTTTTTT. Filled out from reference TRBV7-6 and TRBJ1-4, the complete variable domain reads GAGVSQSPRYKVTKRGQDVALRCDPISGHVSLYWYRQALGQGPEFLTYFNYEAQQDKSGLPNDRFSAERPEGSISTLTIQRTEQRDSAMYRCASSLGGGRDEKLFFGSGTQLSVL.

This chain joins TRBV2 and TRBJ1-5; 9 nucleotides line up with TRBD1. The CDR3 totals 14 residues. The germline gives CDR1 SNHLY, CDR2 FYNNEI. The J segment lost 7 bases and the V segment lost 4 bases, leaving 5 bases of the junction unmatched. The CDR3 protein is CASSGGQGVQPQHF. The CDR3 DNA sequence: TGTGCCAGCAGTGGGGGACAGGGTGTCCAGCCCCAGCATTTT. Looking up the rest from reference TRBV2 and TRBJ1-5 gives the full variable domain: EPEVTQTPSHQVTQMGQEVILRCVPISNHLYFYWYRQILGQKVEFLVSFYNNEISEKSEIFDDQFSVERPDGSNFTLKIRSTKLEDSAMYFCASSGGQGVQPQHFGDGTRLSIL.

V usage is TRBV12-5 and J usage is TRBJ1-1; D remains unclear. The CDR3 totals 13 residues. The V gene's germline CDR1 is LGHNT and CDR2 FRNRAP. With 2 bases removed from V and 1 base from J, the gap between germline ends came to 5 bases. DNA for the CDR3: TGTGCTAGTGGTTTGTTCGGGAACACTGAAGCTTTCTTT. Translated, it gives CASGLFGNTEAFF.

V and J are TRBV4-3 and TRBJ1-2; D is possibly TRBD1 (6 bases). The V gene's germline CDR1 is LGHNA and CDR2 YSLEER. The ends were cut back, 5 bases at V and 8 bases at J, with 27 bases in the middle. This CDR3 is 17 amino acids long. The CDR3 sequence: CASSDRDTEDMSNGYTF. The CDR3 DNA sequence: TGCGCCAGCAGCGACCGGGACACGGAAGATATGAGTAACGGCTACACCTTC.

Here the CDR3 DNA reads TGTGCCAGCAGCTTAGATACAGGGGATAGCAATCAGCCCCAGCATTTT. Its protein is CASSLDTGDSNQPQHF. This chain uses TRBV7-2 with TRBJ1-5, with 7 bases fitting TRBD1. The V gene end was trimmed by 1 base and the J gene end by 0 bases; junction bases not matched to a gene: 3. Looked up from germline, CDR1 is SGHTA and CDR2 is FQGNSA. The CDR3 loop spans 16 amino acids.

The gene calls are TRBV6-6 and TRBJ1-5, with D hard to call. The CDR3 covers 14 residues. The germline CDR1 and CDR2 sequences are MNHNY and SVGAGI (reference sequence). V lost 5 bases and J lost 8, with 16 bases in between. The CDR3 here is CASSPRTFEKPQHF. CDR3 DNA: TGTGCCAGCAGTCCCCGGACTTTTGAAAAGCCCCAGCATTTT.

The chain combines TRBV5-4 with TRBJ1-1; D is undetermined. Germline CDR1 and CDR2: SGHNT and YYREEE (reference sequence). Trimming cost V 0 bases and J 5 bases, with 8 bases left between them. The length of the CDR3 is 13 residues. The chain's CDR3 is CASSLGFQTEAFF. DNA for the CDR3: TGTGCCAGCAGCTTGGGGTTCCAGACTGAAGCTTTCTTT.

In its sample, this clone was seen a few times. The chain recombines TRBV6-5 with TRBJ1-2, with TRBD1 matching over 8 bases. The CDR3 has 16 amino acids. V lost 2 bases and J lost 5; bases outside the gene matches: 10. CDR1 is MNHEY, CDR2 SVGAGI, per germline. The CDR3 nucleotides read TGTGCCAGCAGTTACGTATCGTCAGGGGGCGGGTATGGCTACACCTTC. It translates to CASSYVSSGGGYGYTF.

The chain employs TRBV5-1 and TRBJ2-7, with TRBD1 matching 7 bases. Germline V gene data show CDR1 as SGHRS and CDR2 as YFSETQ. Losses at the gene ends were 4 bases for V and 0 bases for J; bases not matched to a gene: 1. The CDR3 has 13 amino acids. The CDR3 nucleotides read TGCGCCAGCAGCACAGGGGCCTCCTACGAGCAGTACTTC. Translated: CASSTGASYEQYF.

V and J are TRBV6-4 and TRBJ2-5, with a possible D match to TRBD1 (5 bases). Trimming shortened V by 3 bases and J by 3 bases, and 11 bases separated the two germline ends. The CDR3 sequence is 14 residues long. The germline V gene has CDR1 MRHNA and CDR2 SNTAGT. The CDR3 is CASSEGQGEETQYF. CDR3 bases: TGTGCCAGCAGTGAAGGGCAGGGTGAAGAGACCCAGTACTTC.

This clone was recorded once. The V call is TRBV6-1, the J call TRBJ1-1; D unclear. Germline V lookup: CDR1 MNHNS, CDR2 SASEGT. The CDR3 consists of 13 residues. Between the trimmed V and J ends, which lost 3 bases and 5 bases, there was a span of 10 bases. CDR3 residues: CASSDRGETEAFF. CDR3 DNA sequence: TGTGCCAGCAGTGACCGGGGAGAGACTGAAGCTTTCTTT.

V gene TRBV15 combines with J gene TRBJ1-3; D ambiguous. Between the trimmed V and J ends, which lost 6 bases and 4 bases, there was a span of 10 bases. Germline V gives CDR1 LNHNV, CDR2 YYDKDF (reference sequence). The CDR3 spans 13 residues. The CDR3 sequence is CATRPGTGNTIYF. DNA for the CDR3: TGTGCCACCAGACCAGGTACGGGAAACACCATATATTTT.

CDR3 DNA: TGTGCCATCAGTGGGGGGGGTGACGAGCAGTACTTC. Encoded protein: CAISGGGDEQYF. The chain links TRBV10-3 to TRBJ2-7; 7 bases are a match to TRBD2. With 4 bases clipped from V and 5 bases from J, the junction kept 2 bases outside the gene matches. CDR3 size: 12 residues. The germline CDR1 and CDR2 sequences are ENHRY and SYGVKD.

The chain carries TRBV28 and TRBJ1-3, with no clear D. Germline V gene sequence: CDR1 MDHEN, CDR2 SYDVKM. Trimming removed 5 bases at V and 4 bases at J, with 18 bases between. This CDR3 region has 16 residues. The CDR3 spells CASSPFGASEGNTIYF. The CDR3 DNA reads TGTGCCAGCAGTCCGTTTGGTGCAAGCGAGGGAAACACCATATATTTT.

The rearrangement links TRBV5-1 to TRBJ1-1; D unclear. Trimming left V 2 bases short and J 1 base short, with 9 bases between. This CDR3 is 14 amino acids long. Germline V gene sequence: CDR1 SGHRS, CDR2 YFSETQ. CDR3 coding DNA: TGCGCCAGCAGCTTACTTTCAGGGAACACTGAAGCTTTCTTT. It specifies CASSLLSGNTEAFF.

This clone is a singleton in its sample. The V and J genes are TRBV6-1 and TRBJ2-1; 9 bases match TRBD2. The germline gives CDR1 MNHNS, CDR2 SASEGT. The ends lost 4 bases at V and 6 bases at J; junction bases unmatched: 7. The CDR3 is 15 amino acids. The CDR3 bases are TGTGCCAGCAGTGGGCCCGGGACTAGCCTCAATGAGCAGTTCTTC. Amino acid sequence: CASSGPGTSLNEQFF.

The V and J genes are TRBV5-1 and TRBJ2-5, with TRBD1 matching 12 bases. Trimming cost V 7 bases and J 4 bases; bases outside gene matches: 2. This CDR3 is built from 13 residues. The germline CDR1 and CDR2 sequences are SGHRS and YFSETQ. The CDR3 nucleotides read TGCGCCAGCGAGGGACAGGGGGCAGAGACCCAGTACTTC. Protein sequence: CASEGQGAETQYF.

This rearrangement joins TRBV4-3 to TRBJ2-3; the match to TRBD2 covers 9 bases. The CDR3 covers 16 residues. Germline V gene sequence: CDR1 LGHNA, CDR2 YSLEER. Trimming at V came to 0 bases and at J to 4 bases, leaving 5 bases not matched to a gene. CDR3 amino acids: CASSQERRGGPDTQYF. The CDR3 nucleotides read TGCGCCAGCAGCCAAGAAAGGCGGGGGGGTCCAGATACGCAGTATTTT.